Below, 12 T cell receptor beta chains from the same sample are listed, as sequenced in a study of long-term antiretroviral therapy in people with HIV. The authors ran the immunoSEQ assay, v3.0, at survey level. TCRdb keeps only in-frame clones here, not all; method: immunoSEQ multiplex PCR. The profile shows tens of thousands of clones, 70% to 90% of them singletons. The sample was unsorted PBMCs, taken 0.8 years before starting antiretroviral therapy. These receptors were obtained from a man younger than 35 with HIV.

V and J are TRBV27 and TRBJ2-7; D might be TRBD1 (6 bases). The CDR3 extends over 13 amino acids. Germline loops: CDR1 MNHEY, CDR2 SMNVEV (reference sequence). V lost 2 bases to trimming and J lost 1 base, with 6 bases between them. For the CDR3, the DNA is TGTGCCAGCAGTTTAGGACAGTCCTACGAGCAGTACTTC. This gives the protein CASSLGQSYEQYF.

In this sample, this clone turned up a few times. The DNA for the CDR3 is TGCGCCAGCAGCCAAGGGACAGGGTATTACGAGCAGTACTTC. Translated, it gives CASSQGTGYYEQYF. The chain uses TRBV4-1 and TRBJ2-7, with 8 bases fitting TRBD1. V shed 1 base and J 4 bases; nucleotides not matched to a gene: 3. This CDR3 is 14 amino acids long. Per the germline V gene, CDR1 is MGHRA and CDR2 is YSYEKL.

This clone was recorded only once. The J gene is TRBJ1-5, the V gene TRBV6-1, with 8 bases that match TRBD1. CDR1 and CDR2 from the germline V gene are MNHNS and SASEGT. CDR3 length: 15 residues. V shed 6 bases and J 4 bases; nucleotides not matched to a gene: 8. The CDR3 protein is CASSRDRGPNQPQHF. DNA for the CDR3: TGTGCCAGCAGCAGAGACAGGGGCCCTAATCAGCCCCAGCATTTT.

The chain combines TRBV11-1 with TRBJ2-7; D assignment may be TRBD1 or TRBD2 (5 bases each). This CDR3 region has 14 residues. The V end was cut by 4 bases, the J end by 2 bases, with 12 bases between. The V gene's germline CDR1 is SGHAT and CDR2 FQDESV (reference sequence). Here the CDR3 reads CASSSPGRAYEQYF. In DNA form, the CDR3 reads TGTGCCAGCAGCTCTCCGGGACGGGCCTACGAGCAGTACTTC.

The chain uses TRBV21-1 and TRBJ1-2. TRBV21-1 corresponds to a pseudogene. The CDR3 contains 15 residues. CDR3 DNA: TGTGCCAGCGGGGGTGGATCGCCTGTGTTCTATGGCTACACCTTC. Protein sequence: CASGGGSPVFYGYTF.

A single count supports this clone. This chain connects TRBV19 to TRBJ1-2, with 8 nucleotides matching TRBD1. The CDR3 has 14 residues. Germline values: CDR1 LNHDA, CDR2 SQIVND (reference sequence). J was trimmed by 8 bases and V by 3 bases; bases with no gene match: 8. The CDR3 reads CASSIGRGHGGYTF. CDR3 DNA: TGTGCCAGTAGTATTGGCAGGGGGCATGGGGGCTACACCTTC.

The chain has TRBV20-1 and TRBJ2-3; no clear D gene. V dropped 6 bases and J dropped 2 bases, with 6 bases sitting between them. Germline V lookup: CDR1 DFQATT, CDR2 SNEGSKA (reference sequence). The CDR3 loop spans 11 amino acids. CDR3 nucleotide sequence: TGCAGTGCAATCACCACAGATACGCAGTATTTT. Translation: CSAITTDTQYF.

V is TRBV11-2 and J is TRBJ2-7; TRBD1 matches at 8 bases. V dropped 3 bases and J dropped 5; count of bases not matched to a gene: 6. The length of the CDR3 is 14 residues. CDR1 SGHAT and CDR2 FQNNGV come from the germline V gene. Here the CDR3 reads CASSLDRVGHEQYF. CDR3 coding DNA: TGTGCCAGCAGCTTGGACAGGGTTGGTCACGAGCAGTACTTC.

The chain is built from TRBV19 and TRBJ2-7; 10 nucleotides line up with TRBD1. From germline, CDR1 is LNHDA and CDR2 SQIVND (reference sequence). The CDR3 consists of 15 residues. V lost 4 bases to trimming and J lost 6 bases; unmatched junction nucleotides: 9. CDR3 DNA sequence: TGTGCCAGTAGTAGCCCCGGGACAGGGGTTGGCGAGCAGTACTTC. It encodes CASSSPGTGVGEQYF.

The chain joins TRBV28 to TRBJ1-1, with 8 bases matching TRBD1. The V and J ends lost 5 bases and 4 bases, in that order; junction bases with no gene match: 9. Germline V gene sequence: CDR1 MDHEN, CDR2 SYDVKM. This CDR3 region has 15 residues. The CDR3 here is CASSPPVGTGTEAFF. The CDR3 DNA is TGTGCCAGCAGTCCCCCGGTCGGGACAGGCACTGAAGCTTTCTTT.

With regard to this clone: The junction does not match germline at one end; this may be a read error. This chain links TRBV5-4 with TRBJ2-2; 8 bases are shared with TRBD1. CDR1 SGHNT and CDR2 YYREEE come from the germline V gene (reference sequence). This CDR3 has 15 amino acids. The CDR3 region is CANSWGTGHTGELFF. The CDR3 coding sequence is TGTGCCAACAGCTGGGGGACAGGACACACCGGGGAGCTGTTTTTT. Filled out from reference TRBV5-4 and TRBJ2-2, the complete variable domain reads ETGVTQSPTHLIKTRGQQVTLRCSSQSGHNTVSWYQQALGQGPQFIFQYYREEENGRGNFPPRFSGLQFPNYSSELNVNALELDDSALYLCANSWGTGHTGELFFGEGSRLTVL.

The rearrangement joins TRBV19 to TRBJ1-5; D ambiguous. CDR1 is LNHDA and CDR2 is SQIVND in the germline V gene (reference sequence). This CDR3 contains 13 residues. The V end lost 7 bases, the J end lost 6 bases, and 13 bases lay between the germline ends. The CDR3 here is CASTLSSFQPQHF. The CDR3 coding sequence is TGTGCCAGTACTCTTTCGAGCTTTCAGCCCCAGCATTTT.